This T cell receptor (beta chain) is from a study of post-analysis software for immune sequencing data. Across the study: Included courses were relapsing-remitting and secondary progressive multiple sclerosis; progressive-relapsing multiple sclerosis was also included.

Included in the TCR beta cDNA libraries were unique molecular identifiers. Once about 0.85 to 11 million T cells were used, approximately 520,000 cDNA molecules resulted. TCRdb recomputed calls from the PCR reads with MiXCR, one row per CDR3 protein. The top ten clones hold 11% of a sample with some 700,000 distinct CDR3 sequences, 55% to 60% of them seen once. Concerning this clonotype: Its antigen is still unknown.

Findings of the study overall: Samples from one preparation batch, clustered by F measure, grouped strongly together. For normalized Chao1 diversity, multiple sclerosis patients scored significantly lower than controls did.

The specimen was blood. The clonotype comes from a girl aged 2 to 9 with multiple sclerosis.

In DNA form, the CDR3 reads TGTGCCAGCAGCACAGACAGGTCTGGGGCCAACGTCCTGACTTTC. As protein: CASSTDRSGANVLTF. The V and J genes are TRBV7-9 and TRBJ2-6; TRBD1 might be the D (6 bases). The CDR3 extends over 15 amino acids. Germline-derived CDR1 and CDR2 are SEHNR and FQNEAQ (reference sequence). V gave up 5 bases and J gave up 1 base, with 9 bases separating them.